This entry lists 17 T cell receptor beta chains sequenced from one sample in a study of T cell responses to AZD1222 COVID-19 vaccine. Profiled with immunoSEQ multiplex PCR; TCRdb holds only in-frame clones, not every one. The sample lists fewer than 200,000 clones; around 93% were seen once. The material was peripheral blood, obtained on day 0 of AZD1222 vaccination. The origin of the receptors is an adult in good health.

The rearrangement links TRBV9 to TRBJ1-2; a weak D match, TRBD1 (6 bases). With 4 bases removed from V and 6 bases from J, the gap between germline ends came to 25 bases. The germline V gene encodes CDR1 SGDLS and CDR2 YYNGEE. The length of the CDR3 is 17 residues. Written as DNA, the CDR3 is TGTGCCAGCAGCCCAACTCCCTTCAGGATCAGGGGCGATGGCTACACCTTC. Its protein product is CASSPTPFRIRGDGYTF.

The chain links TRBV7-2 to TRBJ1-5; D is unresolved. From germline, CDR1 is SGHTA and CDR2 FQGNSA. V lost 0 bases and J lost 1, with 4 bases in between. The CDR3 contains 14 residues. The CDR3 region is CASSLADSNQPQHF. CDR3 in DNA: TGTGCCAGCAGCTTAGCAGACAGCAATCAGCCCCAGCATTTT.

The chain couples TRBV24-1 to TRBJ1-1; D gene unclear. This CDR3 is built from 12 residues. Trimming took 4 bases from V and 11 from J, leaving 13 bases between them. Germline CDR1 reads KGHDR; CDR2 reads SFDVKD. This CDR3 is CATSDPNTRAFF. For the CDR3, the DNA is TGTGCCACCAGTGACCCGAACACGAGGGCTTTCTTT.

The chain employs TRBV4-1 and TRBJ1-3; D uncertain. From germline, CDR1 is MGHRA and CDR2 YSYEKL. V dropped 1 base and J dropped 0 bases, with 10 bases sitting between them. This CDR3 is 16 amino acids long. The DNA of the CDR3 is TGCGCCAGCAGCCAAGGACGTCAAAGCTCTGGAAACACCATATATTTT. Its protein is CASSQGRQSSGNTIYF.

This clone was seen a single time. This chain connects TRBV5-5 to TRBJ1-1, with unresolved D. The V gene lost 0 bases and the J gene lost 5 bases, with 11 bases spanning the gap. This CDR3 has 14 residues. Germline V CDR1 and CDR2: SGHKS, YYEKEE (reference sequence). Here the CDR3 DNA reads TGTGCCAGCAGCTTGGGCAGTGAAGGAACTGAAGCTTTCTTT. Its protein product is CASSLGSEGTEAFF.

J is TRBJ2-1 and V is TRBV2, with 9 positions matching TRBD2. This CDR3 comprises 14 residues. Germline-derived CDR1 and CDR2 are SNHLY and FYNNEI. V lost 7 bases to trimming and J lost 8 bases; unmatched junction nucleotides: 9. CDR3 sequence: CASTGLAPLDEQFF. The CDR3 bases are TGTGCCAGCACGGGACTAGCCCCGCTAGATGAGCAGTTCTTC.

The chain carries TRBV19 and TRBJ2-3, with TRBD1 matching over 9 bases. The germline V gene has CDR1 LNHDA and CDR2 SQIVND (reference sequence). This CDR3 has 16 amino acids. The V segment lost 6 bases and the J segment 1 base; nucleotides outside the gene matches: 8. CDR3 nucleotide sequence: TGTGCCAGTAGAAAAGGGTGGGACAGGGGCACAGATACGCAGTATTTT. It codes for CASRKGWDRGTDTQYF.

This chain links TRBV7-9 with TRBJ1-4; D call uncertain. CDR3 length equals 15 residues. Germline loops: CDR1 SEHNR, CDR2 FQNEAQ (reference sequence). V shed 3 bases and J shed 8 bases, with 16 bases lying between them. The CDR3 sequence: CASSFDGGVGEKLFF. As DNA, the CDR3 is TGTGCCAGCAGCTTCGACGGCGGGGTAGGGGAAAAACTGTTTTTT. Complete variable domain (other parts from reference TRBV7-9 and TRBJ1-4): DTGVSQNPRHKITKRGQNVTFRCDPISEHNRLYWYRQTLGQGPEFLTYFQNEAQLEKSRLLSDRFSAERPKGSFSTLEIQRTEQGDSAMYLCASSFDGGVGEKLFFGSGTQLSVL.

V and J are TRBV19 and TRBJ1-1, with no clear D. CDR1 and CDR2 from the germline V gene are LNHDA and SQIVND (reference sequence). The V gene lost 3 bases and the J gene lost 0 bases, with 11 bases spanning the gap. The CDR3 has 15 residues. The CDR3 DNA follows: TGTGCCAGTAGTATGATTGGGCAGCTGAACACTGAAGCTTTCTTT. Translation gives CASSMIGQLNTEAFF.

The CDR3 reads CASSSPGKETQYF. The CDR3 bases are TGTGCCAGCAGTTCGCCTGGGAAAGAGACCCAGTACTTC. V is TRBV12-3 or TRBV12-4 and J is TRBJ2-5; no clear D. With 4 bases removed from V and 3 bases from J, the gap between germline ends came to 9 bases. This CDR3 region has 13 residues.

The chain employs TRBV25-1 and TRBJ2-5, with D possibly TRBD1 on 6 matching bases. The CDR3 consists of 13 residues. Germline V gene data show CDR1 as MGHDK and CDR2 as SYGVNS. Trimming removed 6 bases from V and 4 bases from J, with 12 bases in between. CDR3 bases: TGTGCCAGCAGCCTAGGGGGTGGAGAGACCCAGTACTTC. This gives the protein CASSLGGGETQYF.

The chain recombines TRBV6-6 with TRBJ1-1; no clear D gene. Germline V gene lookup returns CDR1 MNHNY and CDR2 SVGAGI (reference sequence). The V gene lost 4 bases and the J gene lost 3 bases, with 12 bases spanning the gap. CDR3 size: 14 residues. DNA of the CDR3: TGTGCCAGCAGTTTCTCTTACTCTGACACTGAAGCTTTCTTT. Protein product: CASSFSYSDTEAFF.

V gene TRBV5-4 combines with J gene TRBJ1-2, with 7 bases that match TRBD1. V gave up 3 bases and J gave up 1 base; unmatched junction bases: 6. Germline CDR1 is SGHNT and CDR2 is YYREEE (reference sequence). The CDR3 runs to 15 residues. In nucleotides, the CDR3 is TGTGCCAGCAGCTCCCGACAGGGAGGTAACTATGGCTACACCTTC. Its translation: CASSSRQGGNYGYTF. The full variable domain, completed using reference TRBV5-4 and TRBJ1-2, is ETGVTQSPTHLIKTRGQQVTLRCSSQSGHNTVSWYQQALGQGPQFIFQYYREEENGRGNFPPRFSGLQFPNYSSELNVNALELDDSALYLCASSSRQGGNYGYTFGSGTRLTVV.

With regard to this clone: This same CDR3 is encoded by further DNA sequences in the sample. V gene TRBV5-1 combines with J gene TRBJ1-1; D gene uncertain. In germline, CDR1 is SGHRS, CDR2 YFSETQ. The V gene lost 0 bases and the J gene lost 2 bases, with 11 bases spanning the gap. This CDR3 comprises 15 residues. In DNA form, the CDR3 reads TGCGCCAGCAGCTTGGATGGCAGGCCAAACACTGAAGCTTTCTTT. Amino acid sequence: CASSLDGRPNTEAFF.

The chain joins TRBV28 to TRBJ1-2; D is unresolved. The V end was cut by 3 bases, the J end by 5 bases, with 7 bases between. This CDR3 has 12 amino acids. The germline gives CDR1 MDHEN, CDR2 SYDVKM. CDR3 sequence: CASSLGRYGYTF. In nucleotides, the CDR3 is TGTGCCAGCAGTTTGGGTCGGTATGGCTACACCTTC.

In regard to this clone: The sample has other DNA sequences that encode this CDR3 too. J is TRBJ1-5 and V is TRBV19; tentative D call: TRBD1 (6 bases). Trimming removed 3 bases from V and 2 bases from J, with 11 bases in between. This CDR3 has 15 residues. Germline V gene lookup returns CDR1 LNHDA and CDR2 SQIVND (reference sequence). The CDR3 here is CASSITGGGNQPQHF. The CDR3 nucleotides read TGTGCCAGTAGTATTACGGGGGGCGGCAATCAGCCCCAGCATTTT.

The chain uses TRBV7-3 and TRBJ2-3, with TRBD1 as a possible D gene (5 bases). In germline, CDR1 is SGHTA, CDR2 FQGTGA. This CDR3 spans 15 amino acids. Trimming pared 5 bases from V and 6 bases from J, leaving 18 bases between. The CDR3 region is CASSPGSLGLDTQYF. In nucleotides, the CDR3 is TGTGCCAGCAGCCCAGGGTCGCTAGGTCTGGATACGCAGTATTTT.